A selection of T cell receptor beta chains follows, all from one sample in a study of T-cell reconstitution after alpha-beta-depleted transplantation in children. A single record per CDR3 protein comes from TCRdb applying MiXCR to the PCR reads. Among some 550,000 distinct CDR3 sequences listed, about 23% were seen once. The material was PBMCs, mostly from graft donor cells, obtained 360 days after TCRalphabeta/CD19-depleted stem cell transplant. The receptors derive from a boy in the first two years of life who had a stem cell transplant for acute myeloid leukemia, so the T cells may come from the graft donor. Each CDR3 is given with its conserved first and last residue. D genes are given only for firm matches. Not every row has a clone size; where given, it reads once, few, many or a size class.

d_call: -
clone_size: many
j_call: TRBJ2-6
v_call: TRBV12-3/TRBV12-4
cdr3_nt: TGTGCCAGCAGTTTACCGGGGGCCAACGTCCTGACTTTC
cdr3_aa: CASSLPGANVLTF

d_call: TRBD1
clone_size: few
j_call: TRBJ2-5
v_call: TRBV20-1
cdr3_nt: TGCAGTGCTGGGACAGGGAGGGAGACCCAGTACTTC
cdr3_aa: CSAGTGRETQYF

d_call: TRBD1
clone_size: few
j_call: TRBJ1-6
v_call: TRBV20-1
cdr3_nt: TGCAGTGCGTGGGACAGGAAGAATTCACCCCTCCACTTT
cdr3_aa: CSAWDRKNSPLHF

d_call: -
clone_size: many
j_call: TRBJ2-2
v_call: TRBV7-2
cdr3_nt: TGTGCCAGCAGCTTAGGAGCGCACGGGGAGCTGTTTTTT
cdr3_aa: CASSLGAHGELFF

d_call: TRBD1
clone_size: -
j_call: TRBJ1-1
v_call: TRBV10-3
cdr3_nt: TGTGCCATCAGCCCGGGAACAGGGGCGAACACTGAAGCTTTCTTT
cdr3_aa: CAISPGTGANTEAFF

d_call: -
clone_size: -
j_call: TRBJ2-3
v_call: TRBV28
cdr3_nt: TGTGCCAGCAGTTTTCCGGCCCCACGGGGGAGCAGCACAGATACGCAGTATTTT
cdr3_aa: CASSFPAPRGSSTDTQYF

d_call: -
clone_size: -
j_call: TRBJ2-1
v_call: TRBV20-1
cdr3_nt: TGCAGGCGTATCCCGCAGGGAAAAGAGACCCAGTTCTTC
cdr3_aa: CRRIPQGKETQFF

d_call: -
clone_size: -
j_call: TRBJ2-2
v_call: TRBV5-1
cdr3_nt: TGCGCCAGCAGCTTGGATGAAACCGGGGAGCTGTTTTTT
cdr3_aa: CASSLDETGELFF

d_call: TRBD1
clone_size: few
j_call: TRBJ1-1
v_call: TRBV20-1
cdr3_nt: TGCAGTGCTGACTACAGGGGTTTGGGCACTGAAGCTTTCTTT
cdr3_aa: CSADYRGLGTEAFF

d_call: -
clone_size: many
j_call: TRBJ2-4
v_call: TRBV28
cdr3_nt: TGTGCCAGCAGTCGTGCAGCCCTAGCCAAAAACATTCAGTACTTC
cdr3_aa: CASSRAALAKNIQYF

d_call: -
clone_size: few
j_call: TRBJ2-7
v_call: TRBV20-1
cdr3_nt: TGCAGTGCTAGAGATTGGACTACTCGCTACGAGCAGTACTTC
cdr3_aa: CSARDWTTRYEQYF

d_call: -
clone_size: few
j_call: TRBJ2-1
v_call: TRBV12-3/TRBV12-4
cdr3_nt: TGTGCCAGCAGTCGACAGGCGGTCGTCGTCGATGAGCAGTTCTTC
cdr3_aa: CASSRQAVVVDEQFF

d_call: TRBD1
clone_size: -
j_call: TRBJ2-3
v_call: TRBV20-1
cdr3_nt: TGCAGTGCCCCAGGGGGCCCCAGGGCAGATACGCAGTATTTT
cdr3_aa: CSAPGGPRADTQYF

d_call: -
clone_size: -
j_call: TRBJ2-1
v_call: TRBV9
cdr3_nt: TGTGCCAGCAGCGTAGGTTGGGGGGATGAGCAGTTCTTC
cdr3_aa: CASSVGWGDEQFF

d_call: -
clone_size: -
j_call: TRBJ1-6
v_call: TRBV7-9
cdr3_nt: TGTGCCAGCAGCCTCGACTACATGAATTCACCCCTCCACTTT
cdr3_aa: CASSLDYMNSPLHF

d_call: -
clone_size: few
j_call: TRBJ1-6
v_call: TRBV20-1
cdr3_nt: TGCAGTTCCTCATCGGGGGCGCGATCGGTGTCCACAGGTTCACCCCTCCACTTT
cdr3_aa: CSSSSGARSVSTGSPLHF

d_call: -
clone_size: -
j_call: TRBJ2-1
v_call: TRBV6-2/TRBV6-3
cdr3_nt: TGTGCCAGCGCTATCCGATGGTATGAGCAGTTCTTC
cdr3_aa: CASAIRWYEQFF

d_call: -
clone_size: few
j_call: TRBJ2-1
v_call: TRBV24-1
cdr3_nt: TGTGCCACCAGTGATACTACAGGGAGCTCCTACAATGAGCAGTTCTTC
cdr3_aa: CATSDTTGSSYNEQFF

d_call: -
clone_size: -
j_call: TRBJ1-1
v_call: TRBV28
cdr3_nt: TGTGCCAGCAGTTTAAGTCCGGGAGGGGACACTGAAGCTTTCTTT
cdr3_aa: CASSLSPGGDTEAFF

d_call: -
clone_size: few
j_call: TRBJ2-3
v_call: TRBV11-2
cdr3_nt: TGTGCCAGCAGCTTACGTGGGGCGGGGGCTGCGGATACGCAGTATTTT
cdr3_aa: CASSLRGAGAADTQYF

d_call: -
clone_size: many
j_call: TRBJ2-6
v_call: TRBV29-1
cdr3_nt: TGCAGCGTTGTCTGGATTCCTGGGGCCAACGTCCTGACTTTC
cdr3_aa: CSVVWIPGANVLTF

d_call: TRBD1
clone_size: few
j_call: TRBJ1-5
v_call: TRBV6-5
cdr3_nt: TGTGCCAGCAGTTACACAGGGGCAGGCAATCAGCCCCAGCATTTT
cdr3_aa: CASSYTGAGNQPQHF

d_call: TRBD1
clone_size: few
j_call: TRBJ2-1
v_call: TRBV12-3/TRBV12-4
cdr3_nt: TGTGCCAGCAGTTTTGGGACAGTCTACAATGAGCAGTTCTTC
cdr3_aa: CASSFGTVYNEQFF

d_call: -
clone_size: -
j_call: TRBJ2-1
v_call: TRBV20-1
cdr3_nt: TGCAGTGTTAGGACAGAGCCAAGCCCCTACAATGAGCAGTTCTTC
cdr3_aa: CSVRTEPSPYNEQFF

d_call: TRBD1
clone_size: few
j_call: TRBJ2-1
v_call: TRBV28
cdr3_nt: TGTGCCAGCAGTCTCCCGGGACAGGGCTCGAATGAGCAGTTCTTC
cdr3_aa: CASSLPGQGSNEQFF

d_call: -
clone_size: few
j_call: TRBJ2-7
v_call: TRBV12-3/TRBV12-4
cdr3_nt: TGTGCCAGCAGCTACACAGGGATGAGCGACGAGCAGTACTTC
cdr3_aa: CASSYTGMSDEQYF

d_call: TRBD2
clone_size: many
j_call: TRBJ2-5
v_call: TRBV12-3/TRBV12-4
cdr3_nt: TGTGCCAGCAGTTTCCGAGCGGGAGAGGAGACCCAGTACTTC
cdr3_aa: CASSFRAGEETQYF

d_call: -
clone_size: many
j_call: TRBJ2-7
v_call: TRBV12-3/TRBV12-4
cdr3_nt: TGTGCCAGCCGAGGGTTAGGGGTCGAGCAGTACTTC
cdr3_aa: CASRGLGVEQYF

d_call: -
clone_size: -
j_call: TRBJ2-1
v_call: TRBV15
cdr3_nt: TGTGCCACCAGCAGGCGACAGGCAAATTACAATGAGCAGTTCTTC
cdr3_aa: CATSRRQANYNEQFF

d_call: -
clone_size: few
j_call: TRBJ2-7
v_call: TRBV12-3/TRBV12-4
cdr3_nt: TGTGCCAGCGGGGCTACAGGGTTTGGGAACGAGCAGTACTTC
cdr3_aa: CASGATGFGNEQYF

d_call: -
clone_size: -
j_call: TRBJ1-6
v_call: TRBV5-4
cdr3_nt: TGTGCCAGCAGCTTCAGGGTGGGTAATTCACCCCTCCACTTT
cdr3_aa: CASSFRVGNSPLHF

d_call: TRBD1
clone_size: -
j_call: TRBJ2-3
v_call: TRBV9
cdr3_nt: TGTGCCAGCAGCAAACTACCGGGACAGGGGCAAGATACGCAGTATTTT
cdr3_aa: CASSKLPGQGQDTQYF

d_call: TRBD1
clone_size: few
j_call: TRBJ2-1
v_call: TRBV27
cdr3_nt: TGTGCCAGCAGTGGCCGGGACAGGGCTCCGAATGAGCAGTTCTTC
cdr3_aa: CASSGRDRAPNEQFF

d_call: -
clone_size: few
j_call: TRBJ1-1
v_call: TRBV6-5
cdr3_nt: TGTGCCAGCAGTTACGGGCCGAACATCGGCAGGAGGTCTGAAGCTTTCTTT
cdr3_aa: CASSYGPNIGRRSEAFF

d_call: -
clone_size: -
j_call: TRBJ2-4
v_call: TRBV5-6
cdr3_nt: TGTGCCAGCAGCTTGGCCACAGGTGGTTTAGACATTCAGTACTTC
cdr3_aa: CASSLATGGLDIQYF

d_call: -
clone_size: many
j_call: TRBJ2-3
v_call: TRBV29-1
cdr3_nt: TGCAGCGTTACGGGACTTTACACAGATACGCAGTATTTT
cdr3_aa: CSVTGLYTDTQYF

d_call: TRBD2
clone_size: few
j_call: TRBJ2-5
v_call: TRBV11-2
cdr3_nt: TGTGCCAGCAGAATAGCGGGGGGGATCCAAGAGACCCAGTACTTC
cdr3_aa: CASRIAGGIQETQYF

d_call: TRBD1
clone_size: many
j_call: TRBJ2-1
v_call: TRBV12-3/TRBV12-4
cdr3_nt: TGTGCCAGCAGTTGGACAGGTATCTACAATGAGCAGTTCTTC
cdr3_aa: CASSWTGIYNEQFF

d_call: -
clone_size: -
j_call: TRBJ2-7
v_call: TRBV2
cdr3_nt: TGTGCCAGCATCGGGCGGCAGAGCACCTACGAGCAGTACTTC
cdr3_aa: CASIGRQSTYEQYF

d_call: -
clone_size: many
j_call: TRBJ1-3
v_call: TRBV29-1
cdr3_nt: TGCAGCGTTGTGGCAGTCGGAAACACCATATATTTT
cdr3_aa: CSVVAVGNTIYF

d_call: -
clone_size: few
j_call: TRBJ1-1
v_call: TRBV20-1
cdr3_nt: TGCAGTGCTCCACATACACCCTTGAACACTGAAGCTTTCTTT
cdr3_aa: CSAPHTPLNTEAFF

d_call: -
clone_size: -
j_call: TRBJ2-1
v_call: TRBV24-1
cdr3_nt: TGTGCCACCAGTGATTTCGGGGAGGGGGCGAATGAGCAGTTCTTC
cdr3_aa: CATSDFGEGANEQFF

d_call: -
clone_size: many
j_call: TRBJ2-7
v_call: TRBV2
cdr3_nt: TGTGCCAGCAGGGGGGACGGTGGGGGCGAGCAGTACTTC
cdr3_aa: CASRGDGGGEQYF

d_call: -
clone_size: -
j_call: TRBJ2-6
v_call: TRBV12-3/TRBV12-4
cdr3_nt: TGTGCCAGCAGTTTGGTTCGGGACATCTCCAGCTCTGGGGCCAACGTCCTGACTTTC
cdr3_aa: CASSLVRDISSSGANVLTF

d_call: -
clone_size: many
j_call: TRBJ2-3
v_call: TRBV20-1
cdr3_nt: TGCAGTGCTAGAGGAGTGGCGGCTACGCAGTATTTT
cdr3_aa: CSARGVAATQYF

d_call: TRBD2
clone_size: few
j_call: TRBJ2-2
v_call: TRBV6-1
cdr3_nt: TGTGCCAGCTCAAGGACAGCCTTTAGCGGGGCGAACACCGGGGAGCTGTTTTTT
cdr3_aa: CASSRTAFSGANTGELFF

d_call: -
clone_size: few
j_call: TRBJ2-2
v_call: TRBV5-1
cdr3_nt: TGCGCCAGCAGCTCCAACGCGAACACCGGGGAGCTGTTTTTT
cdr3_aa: CASSSNANTGELFF